This TCR beta chain was obtained from a study of blood T cell repertoires in COVID-19 (dated by TCRdb to about 2020). Notes on the research overall: Samples from collaborators originated in the United States, Italy and Spain and spanned both the acute and convalescent phases of COVID-19. The prospective study material was composed of cDNA or gDNA derived from T cells, B-cell-depleted T cells, or PBMCs. Subjects who had been exposed to COVID-19, were actively infected with it, or had recovered from it provided the deeply sampled blood TCRbeta repertoires that made up the dataset. The repertoires were made available in a free public database intended to serve as a resource for research on the immune response to SARS-CoV-2. The samples were drawn from the first 160 participants of the ongoing ImmuneRACE study and from 1,254 subjects provided by 6 global collaborators. Nearly every sample came with metadata listing a de-identified subject ID, COVID-19 status, age in years and sex. Where HLA class I and class II types were available, the types were taken from metadata supplied by the sample provider, not from assay-based typing. Overall results and qualifications from the work: The quantity of clinical and demographic metadata differed by source and by participant and was supplied without curation.

In the prospective study, participants were 18 to 89 years old, resided in about two dozen geographic areas of the United States, and were enrolled through a virtual design. To assign participants to cohorts, the prospective study relied on clinical history that participants themselves reported in a screening survey and a study questionnaire. For ImmuneRACE Cohort 3, a participant was defined as recovered based on two consecutive negative NP/OP PCR tests, clearance by a healthcare professional, or resolution of symptoms. Mobile phlebotomists in the prospective study collected whole blood, serum and a nasopharyngeal or oropharyngeal swab from every participant. Over a 2-month period, participants in the prospective study had the option of providing additional blood draws and questionnaires. Prospective study blood samples were shipped either frozen or at room temperature before DNA extraction. Reading the germline V gene (reference sequence) gives CDR1 SGHNT and CDR2 YYREEE. Trimming accounts for 5 bases at V and 5 bases at J, while the number of junction bases matched to no gene is 11. The CDR3 starts with the cysteine, ends with the phenylalanine, and has 15 residues. Of the read, only the CDR3 DNA is kept; its 45 bases are in frame from base 1.

Notes on this clone: It has no known antigen specificity. Per-base qualities were not stored, and no clone one base away is much larger.

TCRbeta CDR3 regions were amplified from genomic DNA by means of the immunoSEQ Assay, a bias-controlled multiplex PCR. As for the authors' bioinformatics: The number of nucleated cells in each sample was estimated from the amplification of reference gene primers within the assay. Sequence reads were collapsed and filtered to measure the absolute abundance of every unique TCRbeta CDR3 rearrangement. For each sample, productive Simpson clonality was calculated as the square root of Simpson's diversity index across productive rearrangements. In TCRdb, the immuneACCESS table is reduced to in-frame sequences with V and J assigned. These tables do not hold every clone; where another copy was compared, an unresolved V gene accounts for under half, and the others remain unexplained. The V and J calls and clone size come from that table; D and trimming were worked out from the DNA. Within this sample are approximately 500,000 clones, with approximately 90% of them counted one time only. The top ten hold approximately 1.8% of the sample.

The chain is encoded by TRBV5-4 joined to TRBJ2-5; 8 middle bases align to TRBD1. The TCR sequence derives from a woman aged 40-49 years who had recovered from COVID-19. Material for sequencing was PBMCs or T cells enriched from blood (not recorded which). The CDR3 corresponds to CASRPDRDSKETQYF. The DNA sequence is given as TGTGCCAGCAGACCGGACAGGGACTCCAAGGAGACCCAGTACTTC.